A selection of T cell receptor beta chains follows, all from one sample in a study of cytomegalovirus exposure and HLA in healthy donors. TCRdb keeps only in-frame clones here, not all; method: immunoSEQ multiplex PCR. Among some 140,000 clones listed, 76% were seen once. Material: PBMCs. The receptors come from a female donor in good health and CMV-seropositive. Each CDR3 is given with its conserved first and last residue. A row's size may be missing; if present it is once, few, many or a size class.

length: 15; size: .; J: TRBJ2-7; V: TRBV5-1; CDR3: CASSLQREGPYEQYF
length: 13; size: .; J: TRBJ2-3; V: TRBV5-6; CDR3: CASTDSGADTQYF
length: 15; size: .; J: TRBJ2-7; V: TRBV5-1; CDR3: CASSLTGGLPYEQYF
length: 15; size: .; J: TRBJ2-2; V: TRBV6-4; CDR3: CASSDSGGASGELFF
length: 15; size: .; J: TRBJ1-4; V: TRBV6-5; CDR3: CASSYTTGGFEKLFF
length: 15; size: .; J: TRBJ2-1; V: TRBV7-2; CDR3: CASSSLAGGKNEQFF
length: 13; size: once; J: TRBJ1-1; V: TRBV6-1; CDR3: CASSPLRNTEAFF
length: 17; size: few; J: TRBJ2-6; V: TRBV5-4; CDR3: CASSLALTGSGANVLTF
length: 14; size: .; J: TRBJ2-7; V: TRBV28; CDR3: CASSPTGVRDEQYF
length: 12; size: .; J: TRBJ2-5; V: TRBV6-1; CDR3: CASSDLSGTQYF
length: 15; size: .; J: TRBJ2-7; V: TRBV7-2; CDR3: CASSTRQGTSGEQYF
length: 16; size: .; J: TRBJ2-7; V: TRBV6-6; CDR3: CASSYGGQGLSYEQYF
length: 13; size: .; J: TRBJ1-1; V: TRBV19; CDR3: CASNDRGNTEAFF
length: 15; size: .; J: TRBJ2-1; V: TRBV9; CDR3: CASSVAWETSYEQFF
length: 15; size: once; J: TRBJ2-1; V: TRBV4-1; CDR3: CASSQTYNLNNEQFF
length: 15; size: .; J: TRBJ2-1; V: TRBV6-6; CDR3: CASSPGLGPYNEQFF
length: 16; size: once; J: TRBJ2-7; V: TRBV28; CDR3: CASSTGTTLSVDEQYF
length: 15; size: .; J: TRBJ2-5; V: TRBV9; CDR3: CASSELAGNQETQYF
length: 15; size: .; J: TRBJ2-3; V: TRBV28; CDR3: CASSLGGGPTDTQYF
length: 14; size: .; J: TRBJ2-2; V: TRBV6-1; CDR3: CASSVNRDTGELFF
length: 15; size: .; J: TRBJ1-2; V: TRBV18; CDR3: CASSLGTGDNYGYTF
length: 15; size: .; J: TRBJ2-1; V: TRBV28; CDR3: CASIGSLAGGNEQFF